Listed below are T cell receptor beta chains from one sample, sequenced in a study of blood T cell repertoires in COVID-19. Only in-frame clones appear in the TCRdb table, and some are missing; sequencing was by immunoSEQ multiplex PCR. This sample yields approximately 90,000 clones, of which roughly 80% are seen a single time; about 23% belongs to the top ten. Sequencing was carried out using peripheral blood. The receptors come from a man aged 80 or over with active or convalescent COVID-19. CDR3s include the opening cysteine and the closing phenylalanine or tryptophan. D genes are given only for firm matches. Clone size is shown for a subset of rows, as once, few, many or a class of expanded clone.

j_call,clone_size,v_call,d_call,cdr3_length,cdr3_aa,cdr3_nt
TRBJ1-1,-,TRBV24-1,-,14,CATSRGKGNTEAFF,TGTGCCACCTCGAGGGGGAAGGGGAACACTGAAGCTTTCTTT
TRBJ2-5,-,TRBV15,TRBD1,16,CATSRDRGQGRETQYF,TGTGCCACCAGCAGAGACCGAGGACAGGGAAGGGAGACCCAGTACTTC
TRBJ1-5,once,TRBV10-3,-,14,CAISYDPRGGAQHF,TGTGCCATCAGCTACGACCCCCGCGGGGGAGCCCAGCATTTT
TRBJ1-1,-,TRBV2,-,12,CASRRGQTEAFF,TGTGCCAGCAGGAGAGGACAGACTGAAGCTTTCTTT
TRBJ1-2,-,TRBV5-1,TRBD1,12,CASSVTGGGYTF,TGCGCCAGCAGCGTGACAGGGGGAGGCTACACCTTC
TRBJ1-6,-,TRBV7-3,-,14,CASSPGGYNSPLHF,TGTGCCAGCAGCCCCGGCGGATATAATTCACCCCTCCACTTT
TRBJ1-1,-,TRBV11-2,-,16,CASSLDYRLSSAEAFF,TGTGCCAGCAGCTTAGATTACCGCCTCTCTAGCGCTGAAGCTTTCTTT
TRBJ1-6,-,TRBV19,TRBD1,14,CASRRDRGYPPLHF,TGTGCCAGTAGACGAGACAGGGGTTATCCACCCCTCCACTTT
TRBJ1-5,-,TRBV10-3,TRBD1,17,CAISEKGAGDGSQPQHF,TGTGCCATCAGTGAGAAGGGGGCAGGGGATGGGAGTCAGCCCCAGCATTTT
TRBJ1-1,few,TRBV27,-,13,CASSLSYSSQAFF,TGTGCCAGCAGTTTATCGTACAGTTCTCAAGCTTTCTTT
TRBJ1-1,-,TRBV4-3,-,12,CASSQRGAEAFF,TGCGCCAGCAGCCAGCGGGGGGCTGAAGCTTTCTTT
TRBJ1-5,-,TRBV12-3/TRBV12-4,-,13,CASTEWSNQPQHF,TGTGCCAGCACCGAGTGGAGCAATCAGCCCCAGCATTTT
TRBJ1-4,-,TRBV5-6,-,15,CASSEWTVGNEKLFF,TGTGCCAGCAGCGAGTGGACAGTGGGGAATGAAAAACTGTTTTTT
TRBJ1-2,-,TRBV19,-,15,CASSPQGTRNYGYTF,TGTGCCAGTAGTCCTCAGGGGACGCGGAACTATGGCTACACCTTC
TRBJ2-2,-,TRBV2,TRBD2,16,CASSQETSGGAGELFF,TGTGCCAGCAGCCAAGAGACTAGCGGGGGCGCCGGGGAGCTGTTTTTT
TRBJ2-5,-,TRBV25-1,-,14,CASSDRGAGETQYF,TGTGCCAGCAGTGACCGGGGGGCAGGGGAGACCCAGTACTTC
TRBJ1-2,-,TRBV7-2,TRBD1,14,CASSKQGQDYGYTF,TGTGCCAGCAGCAAACAGGGGCAGGACTATGGCTACACCTTC
TRBJ2-2,-,TRBV30,-,13,CAWSALRTGELFF,TGTGCCTGGAGTGCACTACGAACCGGGGAGCTGTTTTTT